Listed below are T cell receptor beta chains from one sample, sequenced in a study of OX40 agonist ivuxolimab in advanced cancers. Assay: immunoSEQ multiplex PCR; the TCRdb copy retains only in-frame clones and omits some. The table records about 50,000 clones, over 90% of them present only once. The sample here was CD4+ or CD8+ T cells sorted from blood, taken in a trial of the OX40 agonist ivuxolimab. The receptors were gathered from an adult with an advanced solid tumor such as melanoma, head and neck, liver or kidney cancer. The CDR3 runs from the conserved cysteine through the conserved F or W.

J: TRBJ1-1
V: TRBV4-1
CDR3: CASSQGANTEAFF

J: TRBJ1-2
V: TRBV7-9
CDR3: CASSSSRGALGGYTF

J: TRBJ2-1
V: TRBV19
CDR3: CASSIVLAGDNEQFF

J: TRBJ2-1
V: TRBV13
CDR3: CASSVGTDNEQFF

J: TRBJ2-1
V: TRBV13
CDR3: CASSLGGSTYNEQFF

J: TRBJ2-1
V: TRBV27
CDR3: CASSLYPSGGNEQFF

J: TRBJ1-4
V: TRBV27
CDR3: CASSLQDRVGEKLFF

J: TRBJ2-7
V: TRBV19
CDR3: CASSLSVTYEQYF

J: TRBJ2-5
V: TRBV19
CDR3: CASSTSGSQETQYF

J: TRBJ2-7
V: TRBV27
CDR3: CASSYGRKVYEQYF

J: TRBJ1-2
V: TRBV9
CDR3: CASAGIGAYGYTF

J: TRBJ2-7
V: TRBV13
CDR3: CASSFSGEHEQYF

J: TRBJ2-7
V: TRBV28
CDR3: CASPGGNF

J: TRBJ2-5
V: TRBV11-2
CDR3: CASSLEFLSQSTETQYF

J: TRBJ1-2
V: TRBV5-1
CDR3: CASSLVHFDGYTF

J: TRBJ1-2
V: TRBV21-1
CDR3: CASSKLPGWSVCYTF

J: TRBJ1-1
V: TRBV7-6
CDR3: CASRTGWNTEAFF

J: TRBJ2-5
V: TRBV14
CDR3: CASSQPGDRVLDF

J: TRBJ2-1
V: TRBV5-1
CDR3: CASSTGLAGESYNEQFF

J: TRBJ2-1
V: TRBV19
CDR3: CASSMHLGLAGTNEQFF

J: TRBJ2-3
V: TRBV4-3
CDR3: CASSLDRANTDTQYF

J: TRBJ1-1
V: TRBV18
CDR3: CASSPLGGTEAFF

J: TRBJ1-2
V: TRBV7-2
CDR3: CASSEGQPANYGYTF

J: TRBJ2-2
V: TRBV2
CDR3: CASSDHRGFYGSGELFF

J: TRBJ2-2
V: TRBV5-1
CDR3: CASSSYPRGPGELFF

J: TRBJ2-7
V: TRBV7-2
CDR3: CASRNPFGAYEQYF

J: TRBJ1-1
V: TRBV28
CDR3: CASSSQDINTEAFF

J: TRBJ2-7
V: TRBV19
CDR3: CASNPGTAYEQYF

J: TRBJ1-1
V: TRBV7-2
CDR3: CASSLANFGYTEAFF

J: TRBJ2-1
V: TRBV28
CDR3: CASSLFREAQFF

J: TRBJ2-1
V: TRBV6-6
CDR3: CASLGGGESGYEQFF